These 18 T cell receptor beta chains were all obtained from the same sample, sequenced in a study of cytomegalovirus exposure and HLA in healthy donors. PCR employed 60 Vbeta and 13 Jbeta primers. Generated by immunoSEQ multiplex PCR, the TCRdb table keeps only in-frame clones and is missing some. The top ten hold 2% to 2.5% of the sample, which has some 96,000 clones, under 85% seen once. The sequenced sample consisted of PBMCs. The source is a man aged 35 to 55 in good health and CMV-seronegative.

A few counts support this clone. V usage is TRBV7-2 and J usage is TRBJ1-2; perhaps TRBD1 as D (6 bases). CDR1 and CDR2 from the germline V gene are SGHTA and FQGNSA. V lost 2 bases and J 2 bases, leaving 9 bases between the germline ends. This CDR3 has 14 amino acids. Here the CDR3 reads CASSLQGTNYGYTF. The CDR3 coding sequence is TGTGCCAGCAGCTTACAGGGGACAAACTATGGCTACACCTTC.

This clone was seen more than once but under ten times. V usage is TRBV6-5 and J usage is TRBJ1-3; D gene unclear. Germline V gene sequence: CDR1 MNHEY, CDR2 SVGAGI. The CDR3 extends over 15 amino acids. Trimming stripped 5 bases from V and 3 bases from J, with 14 bases between. The CDR3 loop is CASSRQRGFGNTIYF. The CDR3 DNA follows: TGTGCCAGCAGTCGGCAACGAGGATTTGGAAACACCATATATTTT.

The V call is TRBV27, the J call TRBJ2-3, with D tentatively TRBD2 (6 bases). Germline CDR1 reads MNHEY; CDR2 reads SMNVEV (reference sequence). CDR3 size: 17 residues. V lost 5 bases, J lost 1 base, and 19 bases lay in between. DNA of the CDR3: TGTGCCAGCAGTATAAGGCGGGGCGCAGGAGGCACAGATACGCAGTATTTT. As protein: CASSIRRGAGGTDTQYF.

The chain employs TRBV5-6 and TRBJ1-3; D call uncertain. The germline V and J ends were trimmed by 5 bases and 0 bases, with 6 bases remaining between them. The CDR3 runs 13 residues. The germline CDR1 and CDR2 sequences are SGHDT and YYEEEE. This CDR3 reads CASSFGSGNTIYF. The DNA of the CDR3 is TGTGCCAGCAGTTTCGGCTCTGGAAACACCATATATTTT. The full variable domain, rest sourced from reference TRBV5-6 and TRBJ1-3, is DAGVTQSPTHLIKTRGQQVTLRCSPKSGHDTVSWYQQALGQGPQFIFQYYEEEERQRGNFPDRFSGHQFPNYSSELNVNALLLGDSALYLCASSFGSGNTIYFGEGSWLTVV.

The CDR3 DNA sequence: TGTGCCAGCAGTGTCACCTACGAGCAGTACTTC. This gives the protein CASSVTYEQYF. V gene TRBV7-2 combines with J gene TRBJ2-7; unclear D gene. Germline CDR1 reads SGHTA; CDR2 reads FQGNSA. Deletions cut 6 bases from V and 2 bases from J, with 5 bases between. The CDR3 loop spans 11 amino acids.

The chain is built from TRBV2 and TRBJ2-5, with 8 nucleotides matching TRBD1. Per the germline V gene, CDR1 is SNHLY and CDR2 is FYNNEI. The CDR3 sequence is 14 residues long. After removal of 4 bases from V and 4 bases from J, the junction contained 5 bases not matched to a gene. The CDR3 here is CASSGQGLSETQYF. The CDR3 nucleotides are TGTGCCAGCAGTGGACAGGGGCTTTCAGAGACCCAGTACTTC.

The chain joins TRBV4-1 to TRBJ2-5, with D perhaps matching TRBD1 (6 bases). V lost 1 base to trimming and J lost 2 bases, with 11 bases between them. Germline loops: CDR1 MGHRA, CDR2 YSYEKL. The length of the CDR3 is 15 residues. CDR3 loop: CASSQGDTQQETQYF. For the CDR3, the DNA is TGCGCCAGCAGCCAAGGGGACACCCAGCAAGAGACCCAGTACTTC.

This chain uses TRBV30 with TRBJ2-3; the match to TRBD2 covers 10 bases. Losses at the gene ends were 8 bases for V and 6 bases for J; bases not matched to a gene: 8. Germline lookup yields CDR1 GTSNPN and CDR2 SVGIG (reference sequence). This CDR3 is built from 13 residues. The CDR3 reads CANERGGSDTQYF. CDR3 bases: TGTGCCAACGAGCGGGGGGGTAGTGATACGCAGTATTTT.

The chain links TRBV2 to TRBJ2-3; 10 bases agree with TRBD2. CDR1 is SNHLY and CDR2 is FYNNEI in the germline V gene. CDR3 length equals 18 residues. Unmatched junction bases numbered 8, after V lost 2 bases and J lost 0 bases. Here the CDR3 reads CASSERVAGGRSTDTQYF. CDR3 nucleotide sequence: TGTGCCAGCAGTGAAAGGGTAGCGGGGGGCCGTAGCACAGATACGCAGTATTTT.

The rearrangement joins TRBV2 to TRBJ1-2; tentative D call: TRBD1 (6 bases). Deletions cut 5 bases from V and 4 bases from J, with 11 bases between. The CDR3 is 13 amino acids. Germline assignment: CDR1 SNHLY and CDR2 FYNNEI. CDR3 loop: CASSSQGSYGYTF. In DNA form, the CDR3 reads TGTGCCAGCAGTAGTCAGGGGAGCTATGGCTACACCTTC. Complete variable domain (other parts from reference TRBV2 and TRBJ1-2): EPEVTQTPSHQVTQMGQEVILRCVPISNHLYFYWYRQILGQKVEFLVSFYNNEISEKSEIFDDQFSVERPDGSNFTLKIRSTKLEDSAMYFCASSSQGSYGYTFGSGTRLTVV.

V is TRBV27 and J is TRBJ2-3, with D possibly TRBD2 on 5 matching bases. The V and J ends lost 5 bases and 3 bases respectively, with 18 bases between them. The germline CDR1 and CDR2 sequences are MNHEY and SMNVEV (reference sequence). This CDR3 has 16 residues. In DNA form, the CDR3 reads TGTGCCAGCAGTAAGATACTAGTTTTGGGGACAGATACGCAGTATTTT. It codes for CASSKILVLGTDTQYF.

The chain carries TRBV9 and TRBJ2-6, with TRBD1 matching over 10 bases. This CDR3 region has 18 residues. CDR1 is SGDLS, CDR2 YYNGEE, per germline. The trim removed 2 bases at V and 1 base at J, leaving 6 bases unmatched. In nucleotides, the CDR3 is TGTGCCAGCAGCGTCGGGACAGGGGACACTTCTGGGGCCAACGTCCTGACTTTC. Amino acids: CASSVGTGDTSGANVLTF.

This clone has only a few counts. The V gene is TRBV4-1, the J gene TRBJ2-3, with 15 bases matching TRBD2. V was clipped by 4 bases and J by 2 bases; unmatched bases: 10. This CDR3 has 19 amino acids. Germline-derived CDR1 and CDR2 are MGHRA and YSYEKL. CDR3 coding DNA: TGCGCCAGCAGCCCCCGGACTAGCGGGGGGGCATTAACCACAGATACGCAGTATTTT. It translates to CASSPRTSGGALTTDTQYF.

Only one count was recorded for this clone. The genes are TRBV9 and TRBJ2-3, with 7 nucleotides matching TRBD1. V lost 3 bases, J lost 2 bases, and 6 bases stayed unmatched. Germline CDR1 reads SGDLS; CDR2 reads YYNGEE. This CDR3 spans 15 amino acids. CDR3 residues: CASSEKGGLTDTQYF. CDR3 DNA sequence: TGTGCCAGCAGCGAGAAAGGGGGCCTCACAGATACGCAGTATTTT.

This clone was recorded a few times. The gene calls are TRBV13 and TRBJ2-7; 7 bases are a match to TRBD2. The CDR3 is 14 amino acids. The trim removed 0 bases at V and 2 bases at J, leaving 1 base unmatched. CDR1 and CDR2 from the germline V gene are PRHDT and FYEKMQ (reference sequence). CDR3 protein: CASSLGGRAYEQYF. CDR3 DNA sequence: TGTGCCAGCAGCTTAGGTGGGAGGGCCTACGAGCAGTACTTC.

This clone has more than one count but fewer than ten. This chain's CDR3 is CASSQAVYLAGDWDEQFF. The CDR3, as DNA: TGCGCCAGCAGCCAAGCAGTCTACCTAGCGGGAGATTGGGATGAGCAGTTCTTC. The chain is built from TRBV4-3 and TRBJ2-1, with 10 bases matching TRBD2. V trimming: 1 base; J trimming: 8 bases; junction bases outside the gene matches: 14. This CDR3 has 18 residues. The germline V gene has CDR1 LGHNA and CDR2 YSLEER.

This clone appeared a few times. The chain combines TRBV28 with TRBJ1-1, with a tentative D call TRBD1 (5 bases). CDR3 length: 15 residues. Germline V CDR1 and CDR2: MDHEN, SYDVKM. V dropped 7 bases and J dropped 4 bases, with 19 bases sitting between them. The DNA for the CDR3 is TGTGCCAGCACTTCATTTTGGGGCGGTCGCACTGAAGCTTTCTTT. As protein: CASTSFWGGRTEAFF.

This clone was recorded once. J is TRBJ2-1 and V is TRBV11-3; 9 bases agree with TRBD2. The CDR3 spans 15 residues. Trimming at V came to 3 bases and at J to 0 bases, leaving 0 bases not matched to a gene. Germline V gene sequence: CDR1 SGHNT, CDR2 YENEEA. The CDR3 protein is CASSFSGSSYNEQFF. CDR3 sequence (DNA): TGTGCCAGCAGCTTTAGCGGGAGCTCCTACAATGAGCAGTTCTTC.